This note documents a single T cell receptor (beta chain) sequence. What it recognizes is unknown. Unique molecular identifiers tagged individual cDNA molecules. Using its own MiXCR run on the 5' RACE reads, TCRdb lists one record per CDR3 protein. This table holds 110,000 or so distinct CDR3 sequences, about an eighth found once. In germline, CDR1 is SEHNR, CDR2 FQNEAQ (reference sequence). This CDR3 is 17 amino acids long. V was clipped by 5 bases and J by 5 bases; unmatched bases: 10. The entry originates in a study of early T cells in non-severe SARS-CoV-2 infection. Overall study context: Whole-blood bulk RNA, unsorted, was sequenced, and chains were unpaired. Regarding the study as a whole: Missing private and CD4 specificities, VDJdb matching favored anti-spike CD8 responses.

Sequencing was carried out using whole blood. The V call is TRBV7-9, the J call TRBJ2-7, with TRBD2 identical over 15 bases. The sequence came from an adult who was a healthcare worker with PCR-confirmed SARS-CoV-2 infection or an uninfected control (not recorded which). CDR3: CASSDSWTSGRADEQYF. DNA for the CDR3: TGTGCCAGCAGCGACTCATGGACTAGCGGGAGGGCAGACGAGCAGTACTTC.